The 7 T cell receptor beta chains below all came from one sample that was sequenced in a study of blood T cells in healthy people across ages. A J-beta primer mix and a sample-barcoded 5' primer were used in a second PCR of roughly 6 to 11 cycles. From the 5' RACE reads, TCRdb called clonotypes with MiXCR, one entry per CDR3 protein. The table has 590,000 or so distinct CDR3 sequences, approximately 30% seen once. Sequences were obtained from blood. The receptor source for this set is a woman older than 75 in good health.

This clonotype was detected only once. The chain is built from TRBV5-1 and TRBJ1-1; the match to TRBD1 covers 7 bases. The CDR3 extends over 16 amino acids. The J segment lost 4 bases and the V segment lost 2 bases, leaving 11 bases of the junction unmatched. From germline, CDR1 is SGHRS and CDR2 YFSETQ. The CDR3, as DNA: TGCGCCAGCAGCTTACTAGAGACAGGGTTCATCACTGAAGCTTTCTTT. Protein sequence: CASSLLETGFITEAFF.

This clonotype showed up many times. The chain uses TRBV7-9 and TRBJ1-2; unclear D gene. Trimming shortened V by 5 bases and J by 4 bases, and 14 bases separated the two germline ends. CDR1 and CDR2 from the germline V gene are SEHNR and FQNEAQ (reference sequence). This CDR3 is built from 14 residues. The CDR3 DNA sequence: TGTGCCAGCAGCCTACCCGGCGTCGCCTATGGCTACACCTTC. Protein product: CASSLPGVAYGYTF. The full variable domain, its missing parts supplied by reference TRBV7-9 and TRBJ1-2, is DTGVSQNPRHKITKRGQNVTFRCDPISEHNRLYWYRQTLGQGPEFLTYFQNEAQLEKSRLLSDRFSAERPKGSFSTLEIQRTEQGDSAMYLCASSLPGVAYGYTFGSGTRLTVV.

The chain recombines TRBV6-5 with TRBJ1-1; 7 nucleotides align to TRBD1. Germline values: CDR1 MNHEY, CDR2 SVGAGI. The CDR3 loop spans 13 amino acids. Germline trimming cut 6 bases from V and 10 bases from J; bases unmatched to any gene: 11. The CDR3 DNA reads as TGTGCCAGCAGACCAGGGACAGCAGTAGTAGCTTTCTTT. Translated, it gives CASRPGTAVVAFF.

Ten or more counts support this clonotype. The J gene is TRBJ1-4, the V gene TRBV12-3 or TRBV12-4; D not certain. V was pared by 1 base and J by 6 bases, with 18 bases between. CDR3 length equals 17 residues. The CDR3, as DNA: TGTGCCAGCAGTTTAGACCGAGGGAGTTGGGGAGATGAAAAACTGTTTTTT. It specifies CASSLDRGSWGDEKLFF.

As concerns this clonotype: A much larger clone lies a single base off, so this may be a read error. The CDR3 nucleotides are TGTGCCAGCGGTGGTCCAGGAGGCACTTCCTACGAGCAGTACTTC. This codes for CASGGPGGTSYEQYF. The chain employs TRBV2 and TRBJ2-4, with D perhaps TRBD2 (5 bases). The J call is in doubt because the DNA end fits TRBJ2-7 better. Germline V lookup: CDR1 SNHLY, CDR2 FYNNEI. The CDR3 contains 15 residues.

This chain links TRBV18 with TRBJ2-1; no firm D call. The V end lost 2 bases, the J end lost 10 bases, and 6 bases lay between the germline ends. CDR1 is KGHSH, CDR2 LQKENI, per germline. This CDR3 is 11 amino acids long. CDR3 nucleotides: TGTGCCAGCTCACCATTGGACGAGCAGTTCTTC. This encodes CASSPLDEQFF.

This clonotype has just a few counts. A much larger clone lies one base from this, so it may be a read error. The chain has TRBV7-9 and TRBJ1-2; maybe TRBD1 (6 bases). Germline V gives CDR1 SEHNR, CDR2 FQNEAQ (reference sequence). This CDR3 is 13 amino acids long. The CDR3 nucleotides read TGTGCCACCAGCTCCAGGGGAAACTATGGCTACACCTTC. It encodes CATSSRGNYGYTF.